This T cell receptor beta chain was sequenced for a study of CD8+ T cells in alopecia areata. Overall study: Dosing with tofacitinib proceeded for 6 to 18 months, followed by 6 months off drug.

This CDR3 comprises 11 residues. Looked up from germline, CDR1 is MNHEY and CDR2 is SVGAGI. The ends were cut back, 5 bases at V and 8 bases at J, with 9 bases in the middle. Extracted from the samples, RNA was reverse transcribed into cDNA to serve as the sequencing template. The assay was immunoSEQ multiplex PCR, and TCRdb's table has in-frame clones only and misses some. The sample contains under 250,000 clones, roughly 57% of which appear only once. This clone was seen just once. Its specificity is unknown. Study-level findings and limits: Alopecia totalis/universalis scalp especially showed more expanded CD8+ clones than normal scalp.

PBMCs, the starting material, were the source of sorted CD4+ and CD8+ T cells. The source was CD4+ T cells sorted from blood, collected at week 0. The chain links TRBV6-5 to TRBJ1-1; D might be TRBD1 (6 bases). The receptor's source is a human donor with alopecia areata. The CDR3 sequence: CASSADREAFF. CDR3 coding DNA: TGTGCCAGCAGTGCCGACAGGGAAGCTTTCTTT.